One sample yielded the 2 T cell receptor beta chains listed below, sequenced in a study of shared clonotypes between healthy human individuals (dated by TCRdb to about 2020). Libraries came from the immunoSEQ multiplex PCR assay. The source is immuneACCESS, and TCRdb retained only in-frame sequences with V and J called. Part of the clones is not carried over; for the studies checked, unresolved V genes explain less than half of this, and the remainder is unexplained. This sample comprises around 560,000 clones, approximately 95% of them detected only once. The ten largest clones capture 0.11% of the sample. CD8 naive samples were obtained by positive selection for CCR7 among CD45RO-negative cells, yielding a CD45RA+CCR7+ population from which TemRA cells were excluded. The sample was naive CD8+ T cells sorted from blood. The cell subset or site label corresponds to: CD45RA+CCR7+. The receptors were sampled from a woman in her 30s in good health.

The CDR3 DNA is TGTGCCAGCAGTGAAGGGTGGCGGGGGTACGACCCCTACGAGCAGTACTTC. Residues: CASSEGWRGYDPYEQYF. This chain joins TRBV6-1 and TRBJ2-7, with TRBD2 matching over 7 bases. The V gene's germline CDR1 is MNHNS and CDR2 SASEGT. V shed 1 base, J shed 2 bases, and the junction held 11 bases outside the gene matches. The CDR3 extends over 17 amino acids.

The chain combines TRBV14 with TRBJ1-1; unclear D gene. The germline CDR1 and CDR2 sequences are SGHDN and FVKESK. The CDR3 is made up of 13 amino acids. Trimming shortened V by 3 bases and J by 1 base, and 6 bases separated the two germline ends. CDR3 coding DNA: TGTGCCAGCAGCCAGTACGGGAACACTGAAGCTTTCTTT. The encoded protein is CASSQYGNTEAFF.